This T cell receptor beta chain was documented in a study of a mutant IDH1 vaccine in newly diagnosed glioma. As for the study in general: Mean patient age was approximately 40 years; approximately 62% were male and about 38% female. Those enrolled had earlier been treated with radiotherapy, temozolomide, or both, mostly both.

Sequencing was performed with immunoSEQ multiplex PCR; in TCRdb, only in-frame clones are kept and a portion is missing. This table has 75,000 to 100,000 clones, approximately 80% appearing once. To note about this clone: Its antigen is not identified.

The germline V gene has CDR1 SGHDT and CDR2 YYEEEE. The V segment lost 4 bases and the J segment 2 bases; nucleotides outside the gene matches: 5. The CDR3 extends over 15 amino acids. Whole-study findings and limits: Immune responses arising from the vaccine appeared in more than 90% of patients. Pseudoprogression seemingly bore no relation to changes in top peripheral T cell clonotypes.

Time point indicated: baseline, week 1 (first vaccination visit). Indicated treatment: pre-vaccination baseline after standard-of-care therapy. This material consisted of PBMCs, taken from a glioma patient treated with radiotherapy, temozolomide or both. The origin of this receptor is a man aged 40-49 years with glioma. Some clones in this sample may be carry-over from other donors' samples. This chain links TRBV5-6 with TRBJ1-2; 10 nucleotides align to TRBD1. The CDR3 DNA is TGTGCCAGCAGCGGAAGGGGACAGGGGAACTATGGCTACACCTTC. Translated: CASSGRGQGNYGYTF.